The 16 T cell receptor beta chains in this list originate from one sample, sequenced in a study of T-cell reconstitution after alpha-beta-depleted transplantation in children. Preparation of the TCRbeta library used unique molecular identifiers. TCRdb used MiXCR to reprocess the PCR reads, holding one entry per CDR3 protein. The table records almost 600,000 distinct CDR3 sequences, 25% to 30% of them present only once. The source was PBMCs, collected before TCRalphabeta/CD19-depleted stem cell transplant. These receptors all stem from a boy in the first two years of life with Wiskott-Aldrich syndrome, due to receive a stem cell transplant.

The gene calls are TRBV5-1 and TRBJ2-5; a possible D gene is TRBD2 (5 bases). V was trimmed by 0 bases and J by 0 bases, leaving 9 bases between them. CDR3 length: 15 amino acids. Germline CDR1 reads SGHRS; CDR2 reads YFSETQ. CDR3 region: CASSLDPGNQETQYF. CDR3 DNA sequence: TGCGCCAGCAGCTTGGATCCGGGGAACCAAGAGACCCAGTACTTC.

The genes are TRBV10-2 and TRBJ2-5, with 12 positions matching TRBD2. After removal of 7 bases from V and 3 bases from J, the junction contained 3 bases not matched to a gene. This CDR3 contains 14 residues. Germline CDR1 and CDR2: WSHSY and SAAADI. The CDR3 DNA is TGCGCCAGCATGGGACTAGCGGGTAAAGAGACCCAGTACTTC. Amino acids: CASMGLAGKETQYF.

V usage is TRBV20-1 and J usage is TRBJ2-1, with D perhaps matching TRBD1 (6 bases). V was pared by 7 bases and J by 7 bases, with 23 bases between. The germline CDR1 and CDR2 sequences are DFQATT and SNEGSKA (reference sequence). This CDR3 has 15 amino acids. CDR3 in DNA: TGCAGTGTCCTAGCTCCGGCTAAAAGGGGGAATGAGCAGTTCTTC. Amino acid sequence: CSVLAPAKRGNEQFF.

The chain links TRBV7-8 to TRBJ1-2, with D possibly matching TRBD1 (6 bases). Trimming removed 2 bases from V and 5 bases from J, with 12 bases in between. CDR1 and CDR2 (germline): SGHVS, FQNEAQ. This CDR3 comprises 14 residues. CDR3 in DNA: TGTGCCAGCAGCTTAAACAGGGAGGGTTATGGCTACACCTTC. Its protein is CASSLNREGYGYTF.

This CDR3 is CASSQWARDIQYF. The CDR3, as DNA: TGCGCCAGCAGCCAGTGGGCGCGGGACATTCAGTACTTC. This chain uses TRBV4-1 with TRBJ2-4, with a tentative D call TRBD2 (5 bases). This CDR3 contains 13 residues. The germline V gene encodes CDR1 MGHRA and CDR2 YSYEKL. Trimming removed 3 bases at V and 8 bases at J, with 11 bases between.

This clonotype turned up a few times. CDR3 nucleotides: TGTGCCAGCTCACCTGACTCGGACAGGTATAGCAATCAGCCCCAGCATTTT. It specifies CASSPDSDRYSNQPQHF. The chain combines TRBV18 with TRBJ1-5, with TRBD1 matching over 7 bases. CDR3 length: 17 amino acids. Germline CDR1 reads KGHSH; CDR2 reads LQKENI. J gave up 0 bases and V 3 bases, and 8 bases lay outside the gene matches.

CDR3 amino acids: CAISGHLAGEVQETQYF. The CDR3 nucleotides read TGTGCCATCAGTGGTCACCTAGCGGGAGAGGTACAAGAGACCCAGTACTTC. This chain links TRBV10-3 with TRBJ2-5, with TRBD2 matching over 10 bases. The CDR3 is made up of 17 amino acids. Germline V lookup: CDR1 ENHRY, CDR2 SYGVKD. The J segment lost 2 bases and the V segment lost 4 bases, leaving 10 bases of the junction unmatched.

The chain uses TRBV20-1 and TRBJ2-3; no definite D call. This CDR3 has 13 amino acids. Germline V lookup: CDR1 DFQATT, CDR2 SNEGSKA (reference sequence). The ends were cut back, 3 bases at V and 0 bases at J, with 7 bases in the middle. The CDR3 loop reads CSASETSTDTQYF. The CDR3 DNA sequence: TGCAGTGCTAGCGAGACTAGCACAGATACGCAGTATTTT.

This chain connects TRBV5-6 to TRBJ2-5, with TRBD2 matching over 9 bases. J gave up 5 bases and V 1 base, and 9 bases lay outside the gene matches. This CDR3 region has 16 residues. Germline loops: CDR1 SGHDT, CDR2 YYEEEE. CDR3 loop: CASSLQSIAGDETQYF. The CDR3 DNA follows: TGTGCCAGCAGCTTGCAGTCTATAGCGGGAGACGAGACCCAGTACTTC. Together with reference TRBV5-6 and TRBJ2-5, the CDR3 gives the full variable domain: DAGVTQSPTHLIKTRGQQVTLRCSPKSGHDTVSWYQQALGQGPQFIFQYYEEEERQRGNFPDRFSGHQFPNYSSELNVNALLLGDSALYLCASSLQSIAGDETQYFGPGTRLLVL.

This clonotype was seen a few times. The rearrangement links TRBV20-1 to TRBJ2-5; D call uncertain. The CDR3 extends over 11 amino acids. Looked up from germline, CDR1 is DFQATT and CDR2 is SNEGSKA (reference sequence). The V gene lost 5 bases and the J gene lost 1 base, with 5 bases spanning the gap. The CDR3 is CSAERQETQYF. As DNA, the CDR3 is TGCAGTGCTGAGCGCCAAGAGACCCAGTACTTC.

This clonotype was observed a handful of times. The genes are TRBV5-1 and TRBJ2-1, with D possibly matching TRBD2 (6 bases). The germline V and J ends were trimmed by 0 bases and 11 bases, with 12 bases remaining between them. This CDR3 is 13 amino acids long. The germline V gene has CDR1 SGHRS and CDR2 YFSETQ. DNA for the CDR3: TGCGCCAGCAGCTTGGTCGTCCGGGAGAAGCAGTTCTTC. Encoded protein: CASSLVVREKQFF.

The V gene is TRBV12-3 or TRBV12-4, the J gene TRBJ2-1, with D possibly being TRBD1 (6 bases). Trimming shortened V by 3 bases and J by 7 bases, and 16 bases separated the two germline ends. This CDR3 spans 15 amino acids. CDR3 sequence reads: CASSFWAGVTNEQFF. The CDR3 DNA sequence: TGTGCCAGCAGTTTTTGGGCAGGGGTGACGAATGAGCAGTTCTTC.

The chain is built from TRBV4-1 and TRBJ1-1; D perhaps matches TRBD1 (5 bases). Trimming took 0 bases from V and 6 from J, leaving 17 bases between them. From germline, CDR1 is MGHRA and CDR2 YSYEKL. This CDR3 has 16 amino acids. This CDR3 is CASSQESWGVGSEAFF. CDR3 sequence (DNA): TGCGCCAGCAGCCAAGAGAGTTGGGGGGTTGGGTCTGAAGCTTTCTTT.

The chain is built from TRBV10-3 and TRBJ1-1, with D possibly matching TRBD1 (6 bases). Germline V CDR1 and CDR2: ENHRY, SYGVKD. Trimming removed 11 bases from V and 4 bases from J, with 20 bases in between. CDR3 length equals 14 residues. The CDR3 nucleotides read TGTGCCTCAAGTACCCAGGGGCAGGGCACTGAAGCTTTCTTT. Its protein product is CASSTQGQGTEAFF.

V and J are TRBV20-1 and TRBJ2-2, with 7 bases identical to TRBD1. V shed 1 base, J shed 6 bases, and the junction held 5 bases outside the gene matches. CDR1 is DFQATT, CDR2 SNEGSKA, per germline (reference sequence). This CDR3 contains 14 residues. The CDR3 sequence is CSARVRGSAGELFF. Written as DNA, the CDR3 is TGCAGTGCTAGAGTCAGGGGGAGTGCCGGGGAGCTGTTTTTT.

The chain employs TRBV5-1 and TRBJ1-5; 8 bases map to TRBD1. The CDR3 totals 14 residues. Unmatched junction bases numbered 3, after V lost 4 bases and J lost 3 bases. From germline, CDR1 is SGHRS and CDR2 YFSETQ. The CDR3 coding sequence is TGCGCCAGCAGCATGACAGGGGACAATCAGCCCCAGCATTTT. Translated: CASSMTGDNQPQHF.